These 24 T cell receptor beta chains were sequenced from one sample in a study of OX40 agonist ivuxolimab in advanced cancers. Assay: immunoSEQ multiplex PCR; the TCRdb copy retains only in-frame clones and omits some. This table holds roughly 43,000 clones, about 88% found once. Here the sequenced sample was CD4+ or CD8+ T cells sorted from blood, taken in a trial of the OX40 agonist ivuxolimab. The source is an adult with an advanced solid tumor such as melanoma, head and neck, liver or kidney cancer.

The CDR3, as DNA: TGTGCCAGCAGCCTTGGACTAGCGGGAGCCGGGGAGCTGTTTTTT. The encoded protein is CASSLGLAGAGELFF. V gene TRBV7-9 combines with J gene TRBJ2-2, with TRBD2 matching 13 bases. CDR3 size: 15 residues. With 5 bases clipped from V and 6 bases from J, the junction kept 3 bases outside the gene matches. The germline V gene encodes CDR1 SEHNR and CDR2 FQNEAQ (reference sequence).

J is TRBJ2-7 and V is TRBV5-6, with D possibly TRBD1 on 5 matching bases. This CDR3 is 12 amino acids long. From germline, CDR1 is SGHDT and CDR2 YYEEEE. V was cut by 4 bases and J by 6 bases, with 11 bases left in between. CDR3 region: CASSLQTGEQYF. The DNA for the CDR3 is TGTGCCAGCAGCCTACAAACAGGCGAGCAGTACTTC.

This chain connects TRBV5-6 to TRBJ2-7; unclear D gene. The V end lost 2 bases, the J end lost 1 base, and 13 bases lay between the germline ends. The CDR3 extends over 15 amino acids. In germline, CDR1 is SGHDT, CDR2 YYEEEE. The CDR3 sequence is CASSFYNSASYEQYF. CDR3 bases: TGTGCCAGCAGCTTTTACAACTCTGCTTCCTACGAGCAGTACTTC.

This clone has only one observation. CDR3 DNA sequence: TGTGCCAGCAGCCCAGACCCCATTAGCAATCAGCCCCAGCATTTT. Its translation is CASSPDPISNQPQHF. The gene calls are TRBV5-4 and TRBJ1-5, with D uncertain. V dropped 4 bases and J dropped 0 bases, with 11 bases sitting between them. Per the germline V gene, CDR1 is SGHNT and CDR2 is YYREEE (reference sequence). The CDR3 is made up of 15 amino acids.

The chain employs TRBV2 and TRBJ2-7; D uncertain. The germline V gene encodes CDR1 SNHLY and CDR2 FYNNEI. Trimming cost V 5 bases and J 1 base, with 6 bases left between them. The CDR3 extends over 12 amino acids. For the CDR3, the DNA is TGTGCCAGCAGTCCCCCTTCCTACGAGCAGTACTTC. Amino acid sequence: CASSPPSYEQYF.

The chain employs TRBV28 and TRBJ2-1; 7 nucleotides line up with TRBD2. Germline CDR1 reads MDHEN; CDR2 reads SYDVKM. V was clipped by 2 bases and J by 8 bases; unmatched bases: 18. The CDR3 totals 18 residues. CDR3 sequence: CASSLPLKREKVTDEQFF. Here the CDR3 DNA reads TGTGCCAGCAGTTTACCACTCAAGCGGGAAAAGGTAACGGATGAGCAGTTCTTC.

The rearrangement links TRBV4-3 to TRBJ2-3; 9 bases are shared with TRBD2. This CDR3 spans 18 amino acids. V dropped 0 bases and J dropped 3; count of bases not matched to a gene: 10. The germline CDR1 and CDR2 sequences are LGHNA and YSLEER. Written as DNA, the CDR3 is TGCGCCAGCAGCCAAGAACCATTAGCGGGAGCATTGACAGATACGCAGTATTTT. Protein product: CASSQEPLAGALTDTQYF.

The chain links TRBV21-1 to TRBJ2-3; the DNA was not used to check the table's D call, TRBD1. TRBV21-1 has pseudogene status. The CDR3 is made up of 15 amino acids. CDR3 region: CASSRGTDLTDTQYF. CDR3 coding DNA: TGTGCCAGCAGCCGGGGGACAGATCTGACAGATACGCAGTATTTT.

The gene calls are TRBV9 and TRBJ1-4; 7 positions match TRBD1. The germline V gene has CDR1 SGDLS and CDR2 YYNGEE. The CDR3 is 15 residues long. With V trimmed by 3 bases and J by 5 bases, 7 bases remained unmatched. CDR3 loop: CASSAEGQPNEKLFF. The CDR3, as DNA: TGTGCCAGCAGCGCCGAGGGACAGCCAAATGAAAAACTGTTTTTT.

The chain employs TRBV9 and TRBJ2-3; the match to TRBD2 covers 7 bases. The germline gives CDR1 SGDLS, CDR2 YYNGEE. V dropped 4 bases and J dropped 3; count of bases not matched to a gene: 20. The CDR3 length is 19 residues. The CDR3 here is CASSSSQRGFSIFTDTQYF. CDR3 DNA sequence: TGTGCCAGCAGCTCCAGCCAGCGGGGATTCTCGATATTTACAGATACGCAGTATTTT.

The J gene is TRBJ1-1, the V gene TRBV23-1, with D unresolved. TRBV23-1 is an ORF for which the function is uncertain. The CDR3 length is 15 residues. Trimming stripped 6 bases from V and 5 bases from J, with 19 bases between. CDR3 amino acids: CASRRRQGRGTEAFF. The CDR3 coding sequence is TGCGCCAGCAGAAGGAGACAAGGAAGAGGGACTGAAGCTTTCTTT.

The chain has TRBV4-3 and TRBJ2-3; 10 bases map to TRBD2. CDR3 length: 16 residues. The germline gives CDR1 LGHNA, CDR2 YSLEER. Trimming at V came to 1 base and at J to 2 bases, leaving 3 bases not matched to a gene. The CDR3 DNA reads TGCGCCAGCAGCCAAGGGACTAGCGGAGACACAGATACGCAGTATTTT. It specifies CASSQGTSGDTDTQYF.

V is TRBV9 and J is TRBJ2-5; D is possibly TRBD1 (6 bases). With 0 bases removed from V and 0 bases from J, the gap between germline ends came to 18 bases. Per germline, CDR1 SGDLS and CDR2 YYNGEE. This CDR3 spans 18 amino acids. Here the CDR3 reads CASSVGLVVGGYQETQYF. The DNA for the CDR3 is TGTGCCAGCAGCGTAGGTCTAGTTGTTGGGGGCTACCAAGAGACCCAGTACTTC.

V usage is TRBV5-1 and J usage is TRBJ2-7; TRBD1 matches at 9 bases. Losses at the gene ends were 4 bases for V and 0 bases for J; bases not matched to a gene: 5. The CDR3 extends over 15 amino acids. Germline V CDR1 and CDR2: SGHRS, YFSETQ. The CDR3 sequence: CASSQGDRVSYEQYF. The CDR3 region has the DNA TGCGCCAGCAGCCAAGGGGACAGGGTCTCCTACGAGCAGTACTTC.

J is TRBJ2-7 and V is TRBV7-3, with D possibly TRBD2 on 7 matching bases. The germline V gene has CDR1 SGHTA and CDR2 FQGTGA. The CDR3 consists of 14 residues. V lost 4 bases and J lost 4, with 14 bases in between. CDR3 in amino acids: CASSSPGGLYEQYF. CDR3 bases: TGTGCCAGCAGCTCCCCGGGGGGCCTATACGAGCAGTACTTC.

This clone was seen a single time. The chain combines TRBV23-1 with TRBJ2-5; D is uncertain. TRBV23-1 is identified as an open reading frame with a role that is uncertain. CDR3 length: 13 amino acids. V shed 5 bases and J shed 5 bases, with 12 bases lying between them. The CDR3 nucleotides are TGCGCCAGCAGTTCTACAAATCGGGAGACCCAGTACTTC. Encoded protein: CASSSTNRETQYF.

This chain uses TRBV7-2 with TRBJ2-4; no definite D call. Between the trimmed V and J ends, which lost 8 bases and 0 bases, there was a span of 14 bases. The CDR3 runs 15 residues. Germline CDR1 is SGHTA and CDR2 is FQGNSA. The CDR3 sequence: CASSQAPVAKNIQYF. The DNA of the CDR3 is TGTGCCAGCTCTCAGGCTCCCGTAGCCAAAAACATTCAGTACTTC.

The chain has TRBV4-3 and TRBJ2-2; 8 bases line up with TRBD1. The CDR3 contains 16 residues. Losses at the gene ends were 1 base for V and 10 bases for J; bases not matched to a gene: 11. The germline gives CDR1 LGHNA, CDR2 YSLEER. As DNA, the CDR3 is TGCGCCAGCAGCCAAGGAGGGACAGGATACGCTTCGGAGCTGTTTTTT. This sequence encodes CASSQGGTGYASELFF.

In nucleotides, the CDR3 is TGTGCCAGTAAAGTAGGACAGGGCGCCTACGAGCAGTACTTC. This gives the protein CASKVGQGAYEQYF. The chain joins TRBV19 to TRBJ2-7; 8 bases align to TRBD1. This CDR3 has 14 residues. After removal of 7 bases from V and 2 bases from J, the junction contained 7 bases not matched to a gene. In germline, CDR1 is LNHDA, CDR2 SQIVND (reference sequence).

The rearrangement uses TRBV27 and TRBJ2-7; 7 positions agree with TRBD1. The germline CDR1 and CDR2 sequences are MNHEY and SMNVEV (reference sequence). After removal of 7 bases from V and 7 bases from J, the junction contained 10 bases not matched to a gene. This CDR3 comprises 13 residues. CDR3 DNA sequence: TGTGCCAGCAAACCAGGGGGTTGGTTAGAGCAGTACTTC. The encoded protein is CASKPGGWLEQYF.

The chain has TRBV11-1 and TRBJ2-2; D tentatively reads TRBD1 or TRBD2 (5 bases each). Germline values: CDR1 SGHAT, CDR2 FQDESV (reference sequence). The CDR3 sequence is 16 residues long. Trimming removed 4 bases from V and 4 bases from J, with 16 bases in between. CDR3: CASSYGTLEGTGELFF. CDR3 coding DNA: TGTGCCAGCAGCTACGGGACGTTAGAAGGCACCGGGGAGCTGTTTTTT.

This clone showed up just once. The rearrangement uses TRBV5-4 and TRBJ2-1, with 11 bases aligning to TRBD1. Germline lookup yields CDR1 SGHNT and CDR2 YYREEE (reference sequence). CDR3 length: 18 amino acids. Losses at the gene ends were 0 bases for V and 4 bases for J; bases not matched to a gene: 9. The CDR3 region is CASSLGRDRGNSYNEQFF. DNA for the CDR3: TGTGCCAGCAGCTTGGGTCGGGACAGGGGGAATTCTTACAATGAGCAGTTCTTC.

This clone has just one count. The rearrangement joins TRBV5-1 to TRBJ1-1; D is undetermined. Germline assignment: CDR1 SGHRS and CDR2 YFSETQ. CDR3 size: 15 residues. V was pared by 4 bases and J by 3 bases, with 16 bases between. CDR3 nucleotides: TGCGCCAGCAGCCTCGGACCCGGTATGTACACTGAAGCTTTCTTT. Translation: CASSLGPGMYTEAFF.

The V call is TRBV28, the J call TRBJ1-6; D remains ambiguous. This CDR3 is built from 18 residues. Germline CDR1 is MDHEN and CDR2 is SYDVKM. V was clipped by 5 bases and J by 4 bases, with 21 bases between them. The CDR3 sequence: CASSADFISSQYNSPLHF. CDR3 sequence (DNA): TGTGCCAGCAGTGCCGACTTTATTTCCTCTCAGTATAATTCACCCCTCCACTTT. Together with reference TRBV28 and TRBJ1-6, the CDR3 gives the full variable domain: DVKVTQSSRYLVKRTGEKVFLECVQDMDHENMFWYRQDPGLGLRLIYFSYDVKMKEKGDIPEGYSVSREKKERFSLILESASTNQTSMYLCASSADFISSQYNSPLHFGNGTRLTVT.